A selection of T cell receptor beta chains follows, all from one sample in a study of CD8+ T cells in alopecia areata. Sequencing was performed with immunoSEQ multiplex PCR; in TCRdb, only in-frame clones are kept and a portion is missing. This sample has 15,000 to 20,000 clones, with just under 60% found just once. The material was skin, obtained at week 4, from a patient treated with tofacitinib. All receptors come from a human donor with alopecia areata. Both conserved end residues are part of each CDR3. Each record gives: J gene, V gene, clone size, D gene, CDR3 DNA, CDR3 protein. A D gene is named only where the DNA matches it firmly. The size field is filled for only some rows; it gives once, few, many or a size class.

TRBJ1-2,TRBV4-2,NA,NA,TGTGCCAGCAGCCAAGAGCTATCGAGCTGGGAATTAGTGTATGGCTACACCTTC,CASSQELSSWELVYGYTF
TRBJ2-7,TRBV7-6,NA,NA,TGTGCCAGCAGCTTCCCCCCCATCTACGAGCAGTACTTC,CASSFPPIYEQYF
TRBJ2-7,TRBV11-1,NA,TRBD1,TGTGCCAGCAGCCATGGGGACAGCCCCTACGAGCAGTACTTC,CASSHGDSPYEQYF
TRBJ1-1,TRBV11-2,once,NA,TGTGCCAGCAGCACTGGGGGGTACACTGAAGCTTTCTTT,CASSTGGYTEAFF
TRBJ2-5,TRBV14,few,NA,TGTGCCAGCAGCAAAATTCAAGAGACCCAGTACTTC,CASSKIQETQYF
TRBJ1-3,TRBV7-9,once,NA,TGTGCCAGCAGCCCCGGGACGCACAGAAACACCATATATTTT,CASSPGTHRNTIYF
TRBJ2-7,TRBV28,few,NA,TGTGCCAGCAAGGACATCGCTACCTACGAGCAGTACTTC,CASKDIATYEQYF
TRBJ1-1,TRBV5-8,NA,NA,TGTGCCAGCAGCTTGGGTGGGGGAAGCGACACTGAAGCTTTCTTT,CASSLGGGSDTEAFF
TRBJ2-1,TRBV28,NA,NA,TGTGCCAGCAGTTTTCGAGCCTACAATGAGCAGTTCTTC,CASSFRAYNEQFF
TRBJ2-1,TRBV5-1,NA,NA,TGCGCCAGCAGCTTGGAACTACTCCAATACAATGAGCAGTTCTTC,CASSLELLQYNEQFF
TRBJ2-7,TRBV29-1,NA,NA,TGCAGCGTTGAAGACCCCGGTTTGCGGGGTAGCTACGAGCAGTACTTC,CSVEDPGLRGSYEQYF
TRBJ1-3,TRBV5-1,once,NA,TGCGCCAGCAGCCGGGATTCCTCTGGAAACACCATATATTTT,CASSRDSSGNTIYF
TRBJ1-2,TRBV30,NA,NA,TGTGCCTGGAGTGTAGAAGAGGGCTACACCTTC,CAWSVEEGYTF
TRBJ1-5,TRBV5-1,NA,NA,TGCGCCAGCAGCTTGGGGAGTAGCAATCAGCCCCAGCATTTT,CASSLGSSNQPQHF
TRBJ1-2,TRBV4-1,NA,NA,TGCGCCAGCAGCATACGCGGACAGAGGACCCCAAGGGACTATGGCTACACCTTC,CASSIRGQRTPRDYGYTF
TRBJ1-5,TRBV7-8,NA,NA,TGTGCCAGCAGCTTGAGGGGGACGGATAGCAATCAGCCCCAGCATTTT,CASSLRGTDSNQPQHF
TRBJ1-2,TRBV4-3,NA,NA,TGCGCCAGCAGCCAAGACAGGACCGTGAAGGATGGCTACACCTTC,CASSQDRTVKDGYTF
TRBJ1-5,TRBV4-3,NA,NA,TGCGCCAGCAGCCCGGGAAGGTGGATTTATAGCAATCAGCCTCAGCATTTT,CASSPGRWIYSNQPQHF
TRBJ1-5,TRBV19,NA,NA,TGTGCCACCCGAAGGAGCAATCAGCCCCAGCATTTT,CATRRSNQPQHF
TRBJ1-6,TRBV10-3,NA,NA,TGTGCCATCAGTGAGTCGTCAGGAGAGTTAAATAATTCACCCCTCCACTTT,CAISESSGELNNSPLHF
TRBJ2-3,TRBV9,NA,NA,TGTGCCAGCAGCGGAACTAGCACAGATACGCAGTATTTT,CASSGTSTDTQYF
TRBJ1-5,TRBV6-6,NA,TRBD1,TGTGCCAGCAGTTACTCGGGGACAGGGGTTCAGCCCCAGCATTTT,CASSYSGTGVQPQHF
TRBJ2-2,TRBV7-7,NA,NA,TGTGCTAGCAGCTTAGGGCTAGGAGACACCGGGGAGCTGTTTTTT,CASSLGLGDTGELFF
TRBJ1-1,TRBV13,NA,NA,TGTGCCAGCAGCTTAGGTTCAGCTATGAACACTGAAGCTTTCTTT,CASSLGSAMNTEAFF
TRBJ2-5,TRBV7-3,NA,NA,TGTGCCAGCAGCACAGGGCCCCAAGAGACCCAGTACTTC,CASSTGPQETQYF
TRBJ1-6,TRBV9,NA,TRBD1,TGTGCCAGCAGCGTAGGGGACAGGGATTCACCCCTCCACTTT,CASSVGDRDSPLHF
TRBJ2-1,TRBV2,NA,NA,TGTGCCATTAAGCGACCCCATCGTGCCTACAATGAGCAGTTCTTC,CAIKRPHRAYNEQFF
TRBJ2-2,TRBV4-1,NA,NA,TGCGCCAGCAGCGAACAGAACTGGCACACCGGGGAGCTGTTTTTT,CASSEQNWHTGELFF
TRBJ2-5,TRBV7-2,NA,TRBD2,TGTGCCAGCACACACTCCCTTAGCGGGGGGGCCTACTTCCAAGAGACCCAGTACTTC,CASTHSLSGGAYFQETQYF
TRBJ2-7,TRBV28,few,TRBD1,TGTGCCAGCAGTTTTTCGGGACAGGGGATATTGCCCGACACCAACGAGCAGTACTTC,CASSFSGQGILPDTNEQYF
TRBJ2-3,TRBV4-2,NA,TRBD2,TGTGCCAGCAGCCAAGAATGGGAGGGCGGGGGGACAGATACGCAGTATTTT,CASSQEWEGGGTDTQYF
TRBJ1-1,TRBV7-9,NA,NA,TGTGCCAGCAGCTTAACGACAGGACACTTTGAAGCTTTCTTT,CASSLTTGHFEAFF
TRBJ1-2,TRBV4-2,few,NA,TGTGCCAGCAGCCAAGACGGACAGTTCTCCGTGTACAGGGAGTATGCGGAGGGCTACACCTTC,CASSQDGQFSVYREYAEGYTF
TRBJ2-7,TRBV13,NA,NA,TGTGCCAGCAGCTCTCGGACAGTGAACTACGAGCAGTACTTC,CASSSRTVNYEQYF
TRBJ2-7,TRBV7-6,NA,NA,TGTGCCAGCAGCTTAGCGAGGCACGAGCAGTACTTC,CASSLARHEQYF
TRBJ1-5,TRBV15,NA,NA,TGTGCCACCAGCAGGGTGAATCAGCCCCAGCATTTT,CATSRVNQPQHF
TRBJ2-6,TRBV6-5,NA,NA,TGTGCCAGCAGTGGATTCGGTGGAGCCAACGTCCTGACTTTC,CASSGFGGANVLTF
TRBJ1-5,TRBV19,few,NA,TGTGCCAGTAGCTATTCCTCCGGACAGCTGGCAAGAAGCAATCAGCCCCAGCATTTT,CASSYSSGQLARSNQPQHF
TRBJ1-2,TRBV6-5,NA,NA,TGTGCCAGCAGTAACTCGGGGTATGGCTACACCTTC,CASSNSGYGYTF
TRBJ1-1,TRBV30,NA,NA,TGTGCCTGGACGGTTTCTGAAGCTTTCTTT,CAWTVSEAFF
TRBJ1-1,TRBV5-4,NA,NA,TGTGCCAGCAGCTGGGGGCCAGCCAATGAAGCTTTCTTT,CASSWGPANEAFF
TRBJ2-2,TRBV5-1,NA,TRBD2,TGCGCCAGCAGCTTGAGCACTAGCGGATCCACCGGGGAGCTGTTTTTT,CASSLSTSGSTGELFF
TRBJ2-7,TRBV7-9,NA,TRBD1,TGTGCCAGCGACAGGGGGCCTTACGAGCAGTACTTC,CASDRGPYEQYF
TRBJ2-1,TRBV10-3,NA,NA,TGTGCCATCAGTGAGTCCCAGGTCCTTGTCCAGGACAATGAGCAGTTCTTC,CAISESQVLVQDNEQFF
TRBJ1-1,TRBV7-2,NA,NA,TGTGCCAGCAGCTTAACCGGGGGCACTGAAGCTTTCTTT,CASSLTGGTEAFF
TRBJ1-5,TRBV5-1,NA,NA,TGCGCCAGCAGCTTGGGCCAGAATCAGCCCCAGCATTTT,CASSLGQNQPQHF